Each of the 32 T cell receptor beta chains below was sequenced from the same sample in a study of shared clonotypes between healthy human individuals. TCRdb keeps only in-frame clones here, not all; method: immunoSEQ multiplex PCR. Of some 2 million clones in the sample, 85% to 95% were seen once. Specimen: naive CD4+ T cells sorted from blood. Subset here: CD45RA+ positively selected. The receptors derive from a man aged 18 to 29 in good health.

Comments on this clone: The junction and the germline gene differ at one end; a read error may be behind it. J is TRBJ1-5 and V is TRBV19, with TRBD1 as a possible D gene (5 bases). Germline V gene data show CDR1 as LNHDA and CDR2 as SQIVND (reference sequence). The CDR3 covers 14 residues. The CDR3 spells CASSIGVANQPQHF. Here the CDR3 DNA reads TGTGCCAGTAGCATAGGGGTAGCCAATCAGCCCCAGCATTTT.

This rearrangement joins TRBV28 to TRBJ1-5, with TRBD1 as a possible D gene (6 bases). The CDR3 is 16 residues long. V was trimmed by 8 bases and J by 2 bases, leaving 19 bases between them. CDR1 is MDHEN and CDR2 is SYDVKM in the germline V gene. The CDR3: CASRPGGGTGNQPQHF. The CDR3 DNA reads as TGTGCCAGCCGACCCGGTGGGGGCACGGGCAATCAGCCCCAGCATTTT. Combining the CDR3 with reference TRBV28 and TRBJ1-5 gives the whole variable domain DVKVTQSSRYLVKRTGEKVFLECVQDMDHENMFWYRQDPGLGLRLIYFSYDVKMKEKGDIPEGYSVSREKKERFSLILESASTNQTSMYLCASRPGGGTGNQPQHFGDGTRLSIL.

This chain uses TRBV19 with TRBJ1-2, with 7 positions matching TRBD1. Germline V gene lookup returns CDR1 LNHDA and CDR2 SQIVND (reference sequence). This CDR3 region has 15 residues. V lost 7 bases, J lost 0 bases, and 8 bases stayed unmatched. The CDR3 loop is CASITFQGANYGYTF. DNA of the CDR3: TGTGCCAGTATTACCTTTCAGGGGGCTAACTATGGCTACACCTTC. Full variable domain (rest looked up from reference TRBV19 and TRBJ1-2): DGGITQSPKYLFRKEGQNVTLSCEQNLNHDAMYWYRQDPGQGLRLIYYSQIVNDFQKGDIAEGYSVSREKKESFPLTVTSAQKNPTAFYLCASITFQGANYGYTFGSGTRLTVV.

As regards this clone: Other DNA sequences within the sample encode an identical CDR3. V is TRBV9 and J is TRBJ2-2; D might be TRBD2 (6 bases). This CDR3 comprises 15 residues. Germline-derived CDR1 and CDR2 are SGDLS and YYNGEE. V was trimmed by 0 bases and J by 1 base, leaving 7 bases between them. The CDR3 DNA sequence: TGTGCCAGCAGCGTAGATAGCGGGAACACCGGGGAGCTGTTTTTT. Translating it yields CASSVDSGNTGELFF.

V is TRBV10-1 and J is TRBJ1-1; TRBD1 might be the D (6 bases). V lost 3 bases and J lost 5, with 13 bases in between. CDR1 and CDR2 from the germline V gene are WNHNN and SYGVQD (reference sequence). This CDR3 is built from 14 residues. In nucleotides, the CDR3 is TGCGCCAGCAGTGACCTGGGGGCGCGGACTGAAGCTTTCTTT. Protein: CASSDLGARTEAFF.

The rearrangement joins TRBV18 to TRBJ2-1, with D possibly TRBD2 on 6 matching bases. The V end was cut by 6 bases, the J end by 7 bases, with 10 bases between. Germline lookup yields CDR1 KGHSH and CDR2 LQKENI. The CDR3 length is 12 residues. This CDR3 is CASSRDGNEQFF. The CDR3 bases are TGTGCCAGCTCGCGGGACGGTAATGAGCAGTTCTTC.

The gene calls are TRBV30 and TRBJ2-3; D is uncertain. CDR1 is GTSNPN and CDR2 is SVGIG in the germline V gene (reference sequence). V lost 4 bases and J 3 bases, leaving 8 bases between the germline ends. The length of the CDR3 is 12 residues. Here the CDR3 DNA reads TGTGCCTGGATACCCGGGACAGATACGCAGTATTTT. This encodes CAWIPGTDTQYF.

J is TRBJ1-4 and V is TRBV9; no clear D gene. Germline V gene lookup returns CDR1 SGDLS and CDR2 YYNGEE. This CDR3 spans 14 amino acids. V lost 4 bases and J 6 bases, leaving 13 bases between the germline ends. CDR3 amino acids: CASSPFRMDEKLFF. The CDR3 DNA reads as TGTGCCAGCAGCCCCTTCCGTATGGATGAAAAACTGTTTTTT.

In DNA form, the CDR3 reads TGCGCCAGCAGCTCCCCCGAGAGGGGTTTTAATGAAAAACTGTTTTTT. Translation gives CASSSPERGFNEKLFF. This chain connects TRBV5-1 to TRBJ1-4, with a weak D call TRBD1 (5 bases). Germline values: CDR1 SGHRS, CDR2 YFSETQ. This CDR3 is built from 16 residues. V dropped 3 bases and J dropped 4 bases, with 16 bases sitting between them.

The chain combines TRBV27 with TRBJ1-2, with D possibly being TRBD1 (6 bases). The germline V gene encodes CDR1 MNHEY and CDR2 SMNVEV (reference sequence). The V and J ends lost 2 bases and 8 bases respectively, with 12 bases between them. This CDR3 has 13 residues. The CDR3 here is CASSLETGRGYTF. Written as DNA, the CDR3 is TGTGCCAGCAGTTTAGAGACAGGTCGCGGCTACACCTTC.

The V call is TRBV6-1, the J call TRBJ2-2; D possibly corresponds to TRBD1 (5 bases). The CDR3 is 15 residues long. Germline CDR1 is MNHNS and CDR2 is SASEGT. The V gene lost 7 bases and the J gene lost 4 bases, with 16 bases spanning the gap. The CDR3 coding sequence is TGTGCCAGCAAGGTTAACAGGCCCCTCACCGGGGAGCTGTTTTTT. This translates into CASKVNRPLTGELFF.

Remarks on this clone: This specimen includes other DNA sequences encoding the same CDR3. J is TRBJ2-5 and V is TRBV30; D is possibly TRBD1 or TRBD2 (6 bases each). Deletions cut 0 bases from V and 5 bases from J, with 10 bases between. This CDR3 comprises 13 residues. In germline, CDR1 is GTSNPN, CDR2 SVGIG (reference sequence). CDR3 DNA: TGTGCCTGGAGTGTCAAGGGGGGTGAGACCCAGTACTTC. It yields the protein CAWSVKGGETQYF.

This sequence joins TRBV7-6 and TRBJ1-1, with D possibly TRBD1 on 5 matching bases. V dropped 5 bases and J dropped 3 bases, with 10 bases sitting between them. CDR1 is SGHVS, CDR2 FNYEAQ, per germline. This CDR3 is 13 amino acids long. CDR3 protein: CASSTARDTEAFF. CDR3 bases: TGTGCCAGCAGCACAGCCAGGGACACTGAAGCTTTCTTT.

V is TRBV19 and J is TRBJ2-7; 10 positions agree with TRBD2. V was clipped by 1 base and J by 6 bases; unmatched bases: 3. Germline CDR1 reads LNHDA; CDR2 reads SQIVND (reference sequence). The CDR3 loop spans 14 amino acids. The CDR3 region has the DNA TGTGCCAGTAGTATAGGGACTAGCGGCACCGAGCAGTACTTC. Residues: CASSIGTSGTEQYF.

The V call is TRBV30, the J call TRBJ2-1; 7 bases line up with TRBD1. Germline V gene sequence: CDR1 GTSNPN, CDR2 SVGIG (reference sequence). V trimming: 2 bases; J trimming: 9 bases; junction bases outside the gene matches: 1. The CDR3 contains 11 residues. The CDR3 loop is CAWSSGGEQFF. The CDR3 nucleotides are TGTGCCTGGAGTTCAGGGGGTGAGCAGTTCTTC.

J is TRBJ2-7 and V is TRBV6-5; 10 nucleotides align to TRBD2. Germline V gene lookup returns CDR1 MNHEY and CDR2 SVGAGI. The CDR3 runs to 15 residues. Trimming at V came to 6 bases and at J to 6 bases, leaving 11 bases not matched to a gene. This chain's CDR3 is CASSPSGGGRGEQYF. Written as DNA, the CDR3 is TGTGCCAGCAGCCCTAGCGGGGGCGGACGGGGCGAGCAGTACTTC.

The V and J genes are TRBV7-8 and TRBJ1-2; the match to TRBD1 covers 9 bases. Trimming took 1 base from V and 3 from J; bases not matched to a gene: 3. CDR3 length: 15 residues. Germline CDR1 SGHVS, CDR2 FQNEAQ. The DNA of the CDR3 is TGTGCCAGCAGCTTAGGGGGACAGGGCTACTATGGCTACACCTTC. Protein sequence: CASSLGGQGYYGYTF.

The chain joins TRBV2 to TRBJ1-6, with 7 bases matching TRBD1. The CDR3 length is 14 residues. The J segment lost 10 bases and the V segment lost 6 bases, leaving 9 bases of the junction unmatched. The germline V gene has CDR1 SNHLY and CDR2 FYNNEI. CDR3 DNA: TGTGCCAGCAGACGGGACAGCCAGGGATCACCCCTCCACTTT. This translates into CASRRDSQGSPLHF.

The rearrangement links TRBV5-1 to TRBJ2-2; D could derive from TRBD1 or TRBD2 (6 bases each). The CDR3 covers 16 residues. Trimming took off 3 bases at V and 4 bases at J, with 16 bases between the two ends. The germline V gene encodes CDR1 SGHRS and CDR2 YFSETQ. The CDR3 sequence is CASSSGRGPSTGELFF. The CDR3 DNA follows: TGCGCCAGCAGCTCCGGTCGGGGGCCCAGCACCGGGGAGCTGTTTTTT.

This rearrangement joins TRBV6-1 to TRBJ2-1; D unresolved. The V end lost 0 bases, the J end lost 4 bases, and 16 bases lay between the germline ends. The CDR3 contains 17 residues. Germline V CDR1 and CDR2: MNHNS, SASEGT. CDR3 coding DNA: TGTGCCAGCAGTGAAGCATTGGGCGGAGCTAATTACAATGAGCAGTTCTTC. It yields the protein CASSEALGGANYNEQFF.

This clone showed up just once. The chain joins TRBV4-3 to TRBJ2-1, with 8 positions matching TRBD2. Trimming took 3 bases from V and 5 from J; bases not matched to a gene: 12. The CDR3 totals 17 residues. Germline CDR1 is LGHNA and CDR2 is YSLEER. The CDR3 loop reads CASSQHGGDKANNEQFF. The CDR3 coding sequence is TGCGCCAGCAGCCAGCACGGGGGGGACAAAGCGAACAATGAGCAGTTCTTC.

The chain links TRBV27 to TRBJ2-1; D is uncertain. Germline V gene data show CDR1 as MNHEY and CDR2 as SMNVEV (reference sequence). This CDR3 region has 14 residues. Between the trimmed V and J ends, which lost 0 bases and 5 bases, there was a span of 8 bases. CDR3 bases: TGTGCCAGCAGTTTATCGAGACGGGACAATGAGCAGTTCTTC. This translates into CASSLSRRDNEQFF.

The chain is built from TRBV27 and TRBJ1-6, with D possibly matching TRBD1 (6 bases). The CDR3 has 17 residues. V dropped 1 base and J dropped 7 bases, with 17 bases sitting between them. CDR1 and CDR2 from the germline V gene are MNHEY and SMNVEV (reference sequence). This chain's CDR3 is CASSLFPQGSRNSPLHF. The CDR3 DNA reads TGTGCCAGCAGTTTATTTCCCCAGGGGAGCAGGAATTCACCCCTCCACTTT.

DNA of the CDR3: TGTGCCAGCAGCTTGGTCCAAGTCTATGAGCAGTTCTTC. Translation gives CASSLVQVYEQFF. The chain is built from TRBV5-6 and TRBJ2-1; D remains ambiguous. Trimming left V 0 bases short and J 8 bases short, with 9 bases between. Per germline, CDR1 SGHDT and CDR2 YYEEEE. This CDR3 spans 13 amino acids.

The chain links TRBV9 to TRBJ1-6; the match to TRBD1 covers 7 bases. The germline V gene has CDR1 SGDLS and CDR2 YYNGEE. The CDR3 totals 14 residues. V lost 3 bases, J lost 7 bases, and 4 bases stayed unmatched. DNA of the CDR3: TGTGCCAGCAGCGCGGGACAGACCAATTCACCCCTCCACTTT. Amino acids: CASSAGQTNSPLHF.

CDR3 region: CAWSVRNQLPNEKLFF. CDR3 sequence (DNA): TGTGCCTGGAGTGTAAGAAATCAGCTCCCTAATGAAAAACTGTTTTTT. J is TRBJ1-4 and V is TRBV30; no definite D call. The CDR3 is 16 residues long. Germline V gives CDR1 GTSNPN, CDR2 SVGIG (reference sequence). V lost 0 bases, J lost 3 bases, and 14 bases lay in between.

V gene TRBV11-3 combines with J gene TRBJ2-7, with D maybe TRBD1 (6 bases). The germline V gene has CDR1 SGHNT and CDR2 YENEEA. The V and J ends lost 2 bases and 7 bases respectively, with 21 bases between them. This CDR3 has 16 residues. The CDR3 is CASSLNSQGMHQEQYF. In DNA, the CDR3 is TGTGCCAGCAGCTTAAACTCACAGGGTATGCATCAAGAGCAGTACTTC.

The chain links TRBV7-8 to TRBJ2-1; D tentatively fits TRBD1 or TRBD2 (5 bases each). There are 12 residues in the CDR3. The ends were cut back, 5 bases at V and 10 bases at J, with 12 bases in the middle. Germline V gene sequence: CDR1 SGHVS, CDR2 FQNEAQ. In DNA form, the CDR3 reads TGTGCCAGCAGCAACAAAGGGACGGAGCAGTTCTTC. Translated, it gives CASSNKGTEQFF.

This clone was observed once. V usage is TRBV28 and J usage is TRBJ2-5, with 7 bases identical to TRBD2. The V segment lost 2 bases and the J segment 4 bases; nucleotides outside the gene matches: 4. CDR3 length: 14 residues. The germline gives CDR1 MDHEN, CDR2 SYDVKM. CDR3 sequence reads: CASSLAGRRETQYF. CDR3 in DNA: TGTGCCAGCAGTTTAGCCGGGAGGAGAGAGACCCAGTACTTC.

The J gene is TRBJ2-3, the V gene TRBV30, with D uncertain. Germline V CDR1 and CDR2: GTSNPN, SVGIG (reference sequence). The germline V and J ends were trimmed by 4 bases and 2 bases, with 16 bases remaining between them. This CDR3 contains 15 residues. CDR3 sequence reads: CAWTLSRLPTDTQYF. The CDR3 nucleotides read TGTGCCTGGACGCTGAGTAGGCTTCCCACAGATACGCAGTATTTT.

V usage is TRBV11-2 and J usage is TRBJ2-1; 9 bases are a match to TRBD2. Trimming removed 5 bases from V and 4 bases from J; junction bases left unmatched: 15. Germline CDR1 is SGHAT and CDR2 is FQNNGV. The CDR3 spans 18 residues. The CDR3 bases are TGTGCCAGCAGCCTACATCCCCCCTTAGCGGGGGATTACAATGAGCAGTTCTTC. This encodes CASSLHPPLAGDYNEQFF.

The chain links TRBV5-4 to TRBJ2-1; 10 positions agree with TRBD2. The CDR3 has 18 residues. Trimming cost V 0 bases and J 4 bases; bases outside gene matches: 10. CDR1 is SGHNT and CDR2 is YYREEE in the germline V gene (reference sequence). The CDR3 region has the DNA TGTGCCAGCAGCTTGGGGTCTAGCGGGAGCGTTTCGTACAATGAGCAGTTCTTC. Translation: CASSLGSSGSVSYNEQFF.